These 20 T cell receptor beta chains were all obtained from the same sample, sequenced in a study of shared clonotypes between healthy human individuals. Data came from immunoSEQ multiplex PCR; TCRdb stores just in-frame clones and leaves some out. The sample has about 2.3 million clones; approximately 95% are singletons. Source material: naive CD4+ T cells from PBMCs. Subset of the sample: CD45RA+ positively selected. The source of these receptors is a young man in good health. Some clones in this sample may be carry-over from other donors' samples.

Comment on this clone: The same CDR3 also results from other DNA sequences found in this sample. CDR3 in amino acids: CASSPRLNYGYTF. The CDR3 nucleotides read TGTGCCAGCAGTCCCCGACTGAACTATGGCTACACCTTC. The rearrangement joins TRBV28 to TRBJ1-2; D gene unclear. This CDR3 contains 13 residues. The V gene's germline CDR1 is MDHEN and CDR2 SYDVKM. The ends were cut back, 5 bases at V and 2 bases at J, with 9 bases in the middle.

The chain couples TRBV29-1 to TRBJ2-3; TRBD2 agrees at 7 bases. This CDR3 contains 14 residues. Germline assignment: CDR1 SQVTM and CDR2 ANQGSEA. Unmatched junction bases numbered 3, after V lost 3 bases and J lost 0 bases. The CDR3 DNA follows: TGCAGCGTTGATAGCGGGCTGAGCACAGATACGCAGTATTTT. It encodes CSVDSGLSTDTQYF.

The chain is built from TRBV5-1 and TRBJ2-1; perhaps TRBD2 as D (6 bases). The CDR3 extends over 15 amino acids. Germline lookup yields CDR1 SGHRS and CDR2 YFSETQ. Trimming took off 4 bases at V and 9 bases at J, with 20 bases between the two ends. CDR3 region: CASSPAAALEGEQFF. The CDR3 bases are TGCGCCAGCAGCCCGGCCGCCGCCCTGGAGGGTGAGCAGTTCTTC. The whole variable domain, filled in from reference TRBV5-1 and TRBJ2-1, reads KAGVTQTPRYLIKTRGQQVTLSCSPISGHRSVSWYQQTPGQGLQFLFEYFSETQRNKGNFPGRFSGRQFSNSRSEMNVSTLELGDSALYLCASSPAAALEGEQFFGPGTRLTVL.

This clone appeared a few times. V gene TRBV9 combines with J gene TRBJ1-5; D is uncertain. The germline CDR1 and CDR2 sequences are SGDLS and YYNGEE. Trimming shortened V by 0 bases and J by 5 bases, and 9 bases separated the two germline ends. The CDR3 is 14 amino acids. CDR3 sequence: CASSVAGSYQPQHF. In DNA form, the CDR3 reads TGTGCCAGCAGCGTAGCTGGATCCTATCAGCCCCAGCATTTT.

J is TRBJ2-1 and V is TRBV20-1; D gene uncertain. V shed 3 bases and J shed 9 bases, with 6 bases lying between them. Germline loops: CDR1 DFQATT, CDR2 SNEGSKA (reference sequence). CDR3 length: 10 residues. The CDR3 nucleotides are TGCAGTGCTAGTAGGGCTGAGCAGTTCTTC. It codes for CSASRAEQFF.

The J gene is TRBJ2-1, the V gene TRBV28, with D uncertain. Germline V gives CDR1 MDHEN, CDR2 SYDVKM. V lost 7 bases and J lost 0, with 4 bases in between. The CDR3 is made up of 12 amino acids. The CDR3 sequence is CASTSSYNEQFF. The DNA for the CDR3 is TGTGCCAGCACTAGCTCCTACAATGAGCAGTTCTTC.

The chain recombines TRBV19 with TRBJ2-5, with 7 bases identical to TRBD1. CDR3 length equals 15 residues. Losses at the gene ends were 6 bases for V and 5 bases for J; bases not matched to a gene: 12. Germline V lookup: CDR1 LNHDA, CDR2 SQIVND (reference sequence). Here the CDR3 DNA reads TGTGCCAGTAGAGGGCGGACAGGTGATTTGGAGACCCAGTACTTC. Amino acid sequence: CASRGRTGDLETQYF. Based on the CDR3 plus reference TRBV19 and TRBJ2-5, the full variable domain is DGGITQSPKYLFRKEGQNVTLSCEQNLNHDAMYWYRQDPGQGLRLIYYSQIVNDFQKGDIAEGYSVSREKKESFPLTVTSAQKNPTAFYLCASRGRTGDLETQYFGPGTRLLVL.

The chain recombines TRBV6-6 with TRBJ1-5; 9 bases align to TRBD1. The CDR3 has 15 residues. Trimming took 0 bases from V and 7 from J; bases not matched to a gene: 4. Per the germline V gene, CDR1 is MNHNY and CDR2 is SVGAGI (reference sequence). In DNA form, the CDR3 reads TGTGCCAGCAGTTACTCTGGACAGGGGTGGCAGCCCCAGCATTTT. Translation gives CASSYSGQGWQPQHF.

J is TRBJ1-1 and V is TRBV28, with D tentatively TRBD1 (6 bases). This CDR3 has 14 residues. Deletions cut 6 bases from V and 3 bases from J, with 14 bases between. Germline CDR1 reads MDHEN; CDR2 reads SYDVKM. CDR3 loop: CASSADSADTEAFF. The CDR3 region has the DNA TGTGCCAGCAGCGCGGACAGTGCGGACACTGAAGCTTTCTTT.

Note on this clone: Additional DNA sequences in this sample encode the identical CDR3. The chain has TRBV5-1 and TRBJ2-5; D is possibly TRBD2 (5 bases). Germline lookup yields CDR1 SGHRS and CDR2 YFSETQ. Trimming cost V 4 bases and J 5 bases, with 12 bases left between them. The CDR3 loop spans 13 amino acids. CDR3 residues: CASSPGSGETQYF. The DNA for the CDR3 is TGCGCCAGCAGCCCGGGGTCCGGGGAGACCCAGTACTTC. Full variable domain (rest looked up from reference TRBV5-1 and TRBJ2-5): KAGVTQTPRYLIKTRGQQVTLSCSPISGHRSVSWYQQTPGQGLQFLFEYFSETQRNKGNFPGRFSGRQFSNSRSEMNVSTLELGDSALYLCASSPGSGETQYFGPGTRLLVL.

The chain carries TRBV9 and TRBJ1-2, with TRBD1 as a possible D gene (6 bases). The CDR3 covers 15 residues. Looked up from germline, CDR1 is SGDLS and CDR2 is YYNGEE. Trimming took 4 bases from V and 8 from J, leaving 21 bases between them. CDR3 DNA: TGTGCCAGCAGCACCCAAGACCACGTGGGGGGCGGCTACACCTTC. Translated: CASSTQDHVGGGYTF.

Worth noting for this clone: In the same sample, other DNA sequences code for this CDR3. The rearrangement uses TRBV7-3 and TRBJ2-5, with D tentatively TRBD1 (7 bases). Deletions cut 3 bases from V and 1 base from J, with 9 bases between. The germline CDR1 and CDR2 sequences are SGHTA and FQGTGA. CDR3 length equals 14 residues. The DNA of the CDR3 is TGTGCCAGCAGCTTCCAGGGGGGCCAAGAGACCCAGTACTTC. As protein: CASSFQGGQETQYF.

The chain carries TRBV6-6 and TRBJ2-7; maybe TRBD1 (5 bases). Deletions cut 5 bases from V and 3 bases from J, with 8 bases between. CDR1 and CDR2 (germline): MNHNY, SVGAGI (reference sequence). The CDR3 is made up of 12 amino acids. CDR3 residues: CASSPGNYEQYF. The DNA of the CDR3 is TGTGCCAGCAGTCCAGGGAACTACGAGCAGTACTTC.

The chain links TRBV19 to TRBJ2-3; D may correspond to TRBD1 or TRBD2 (6 bases each). CDR1 is LNHDA and CDR2 is SQIVND in the germline V gene (reference sequence). The CDR3 sequence is 18 residues long. Deletions cut 6 bases from V and 0 bases from J, with 22 bases between. The CDR3 DNA reads as TGTGCCAGTAGCTCAAAACCGGGGGCCATCCCTAGCACAGATACGCAGTATTTT. Its translation: CASSSKPGAIPSTDTQYF.

This chain connects TRBV7-3 to TRBJ2-1; no firm D call. Trimming pared 4 bases from V and 5 bases from J, leaving 15 bases between. The CDR3 contains 15 residues. Per germline, CDR1 SGHTA and CDR2 FQGTGA. The CDR3 loop reads CASSSRAGGHNEQFF. The CDR3 bases are TGTGCCAGCAGCTCCCGTGCAGGTGGACACAATGAGCAGTTCTTC.

The gene calls are TRBV4-1 and TRBJ2-2; D is perhaps TRBD2 (6 bases). Per the germline V gene, CDR1 is MGHRA and CDR2 is YSYEKL. This CDR3 comprises 16 residues. V was cut by 5 bases and J by 5 bases, with 18 bases left in between. As DNA, the CDR3 is TGCGCCAGCAGCACTACCGGGACTCGGTTTACCGGGGAGCTGTTTTTT. This encodes CASSTTGTRFTGELFF.

The chain carries TRBV11-2 and TRBJ2-4; D may be TRBD1 (6 bases). CDR3 length equals 16 residues. V was clipped by 2 bases and J by 6 bases, with 17 bases between them. Germline assignment: CDR1 SGHAT and CDR2 FQNNGV. The CDR3 DNA reads TGTGCCAGCAGCTTAAACCTCAGGAGAGGGGGAAACATTCAGTACTTC. Its translation is CASSLNLRRGGNIQYF.

This clone has a single count. The chain uses TRBV9 and TRBJ2-3; TRBD2 might be the D (6 bases). V shed 3 bases and J shed 8 bases, with 16 bases lying between them. Germline V gene lookup returns CDR1 SGDLS and CDR2 YYNGEE. There are 14 residues in the CDR3. The CDR3 loop is CASSERAPASTQYF. The CDR3 DNA reads as TGTGCCAGCAGCGAGCGGGCCCCGGCAAGTACGCAGTATTTT.

V is TRBV7-8 and J is TRBJ2-2; D perhaps matches TRBD2 (6 bases). Trimming removed 5 bases at V and 2 bases at J, with 15 bases between. The germline V gene encodes CDR1 SGHVS and CDR2 FQNEAQ. This CDR3 has 16 residues. CDR3 sequence reads: CASSHSRRGNTGELFF. CDR3 coding DNA: TGTGCCAGCAGCCATTCCAGGAGGGGAAACACCGGGGAGCTGTTTTTT.

The V gene is TRBV4-2, the J gene TRBJ2-2; TRBD2 matches 11 bases. The ends lost 2 bases at V and 4 bases at J; junction bases unmatched: 3. Germline CDR1 and CDR2: LGHNA and YNFKEQ. The CDR3 has 16 amino acids. Here the CDR3 DNA reads TGTGCCAGCAGCCAACAAACTAGCGGGAGCACCGGGGAGCTGTTTTTT. This codes for CASSQQTSGSTGELFF.